This T cell receptor beta chain is drawn from a study of human T cells and chemical hapten exposure (dated by TCRdb to about 2021). Notes on the research overall: For sensitization, 2% DPC in acetone was applied to a 2 cm by 2 cm area of upper inner arm skin. Throughout the study period of roughly 24 weeks, patients also received therapeutic DPC doses to the scalp every week. Patch testing on the upper back used Finn chambers containing 0.01% DPC, with scoring done after 6 days according to International Contact Dermatitis Research Group standards. Most of the patients in the cohort were female, and the cohort covered alopecia areata with under or over 50% scalp involvement, alopecia totalis and alopecia universalis. Libraries were combined into a pool for sequencing, and differences in TCR yield between samples came mainly from small differences in library volumes within the pool. In alopecia patients, the study followed how the peripheral blood TCR repertoire changed in vivo over primary and secondary sensitization to diphenylcyclopropenone (DPC), a hapten. Patient blood was sampled pre-sensitization (week 0) and at 2, 6 and about 24 weeks after DPC sensitization. For TCR sequencing, blood came from some 31 alopecia patients at anywhere from one to four time points (pre-sensitization, 2, 6 and 24 weeks).

The research as a whole found: Repeated subsampling changed both the strength of the expansion versus patch-test correlation and the threshold at which the correlation became significant. A positive correlation was found between the number of PT1 expanded TCRs and patch test score, with significance reached at thresholds 8, 16 and 32 but not 4. DPC sensitization did not change how many TCRs were above 1 in 1000 frequency, and no evidence was found of alterations in global repertoire structure. Expanded TCRs formed significantly more large CDR3 similarity clusters than pre-sensitization or healthy control sets, consistent with antigen-driven responses. Because every patient had alopecia, a presumed autoimmune disease, the patients' immune response might differ from that of healthy individuals.

The label giving this sample's time point can be read as: patch test 3, about 24 weeks after DPC sensitization. The treatment or condition label of this sample denotes: therapeutic diphenylcyclopropenone sensitization with weekly scalp DPC. At every patch-test visit, the blood draw took place before the patch test was put on. Patients were eligible if aged 18 to 70, diagnosed with alopecia and judged suitable for DPC therapy, and pregnant patients were excluded. Total RNA was extracted from unfractionated whole blood that had been collected in Tempus Blood RNA tubes. Points on this clonotype: Its antigen specificity is not known. Base quality data are lacking; no much larger clone is found one base away.

The library came from RACE. TCRdb records NextSeq 500 as the sequencer. During library preparation, unique molecular identifiers were attached to individual cDNA molecules so that TCRs could be counted in a quantitative, reproducible way. Each blood RNA sample was used to sequence both TCR alpha and TCR beta chains. The authors processed their data as follows. The median number of TCRs per sample was some 100,000, ranging from 23,224 to 690,600. The Decombinator software suite was used to annotate V, J and CDR3 in the TCR reads. For the PS versus PT1 abundance plots, all samples were subsampled to the same number of TCRs (28,000). TCRs were defined as expanded if absent before sensitization and observed at least eight times at the 2-week time point. TCRdb reran the public reads through fastp at Q25 and MiXCR, keeping productive beta chains. CDR3 protein duplicates are merged, each entry listing the most common genes and DNA. The V and J calls were not made by the authors but by TCRdb's processing. This sample lists about 64,000 distinct CDR3 sequences; more than 9.5% were detected once. The top ten constitute more than 2% of the sample.

From a lookup of the germline V gene, CDR1 and CDR2 are KGHDR and SFDVKD. There are 12 amino acids in the CDR3, from cysteine to phenylalanine inclusive. Only CDR3 DNA is held: 36 bases, read in frame from base 1. The trim is 10 bases for V and 4 bases for J, with a gap of 12 bases between the germline ends. The sequencing here drew on whole blood, taken in connection with sensitization to the hapten diphenylcyclopropenone (DPC). The V and J segments used are TRBV24-1 and TRBJ1-2; the D gene remains uncertain. The TCR originated in a woman aged 25 to 45 with alopecia areata. Some clones in this sample may be carry-over from other donors' samples. The DNA sequence follows: TGTGCCACTATCGAGGATCCCTATGGCTACACCTTC. It specifies CATIEDPYGYTF.